A single sample is the source of the 19 T cell receptor beta chains below, sequenced in a study of T cell responses to AZD1222 COVID-19 vaccine. Measured with immunoSEQ multiplex PCR; TCRdb has only the in-frame clones, and not every one. The table includes 100,000 to 140,000 clones, around 92% detected once. Here the sequenced sample was peripheral blood, taken 28 days after the second AZD1222 dose. These receptors were collected from an adult who received the AZD1222 COVID-19 vaccine.

The chain employs TRBV7-3 and TRBJ2-1, with TRBD2 matching over 7 bases. The junction had 11 bases not matched to a gene; V was cut back by 5 bases and J by 4 bases. CDR3 length: 16 residues. Germline-derived CDR1 and CDR2 are SGHTA and FQGTGA. CDR3 coding DNA: TGTGCCAGCAGCCACCTCCGGGGACTACCATACAATGAGCAGTTCTTC. The encoded protein is CASSHLRGLPYNEQFF. Full variable domain (outside the CDR3, taken from reference TRBV7-3 and TRBJ2-1): GAGVSQTPSNKVTEKGKYVELRCDPISGHTALYWYRQSLGQGPEFLIYFQGTGAADDSGLPNDRFFAVRPEGSVSTLKIQRTERGDSAVYLCASSHLRGLPYNEQFFGPGTRLTVL.

J is TRBJ1-4 and V is TRBV2; TRBD1 is a possible D gene (6 bases). CDR1 is SNHLY, CDR2 FYNNEI, per germline. V gave up 6 bases and J gave up 3 bases, with 14 bases separating them. CDR3 length: 15 residues. The CDR3 spells CASRTQGWANEKLFF. CDR3 DNA: TGTGCCAGCAGGACACAGGGTTGGGCTAATGAAAAACTGTTTTTT.

The rearrangement links TRBV20-1 to TRBJ1-1; D may be TRBD1 (5 bases). CDR1 is DFQATT, CDR2 SNEGSKA, per germline (reference sequence). Trimming removed 3 bases at V and 0 bases at J, with 20 bases between. The CDR3 spans 17 residues. The CDR3 protein is CSASKYRGRGMNTEAFF. Written as DNA, the CDR3 is TGCAGTGCTAGTAAATATAGGGGACGGGGAATGAACACTGAAGCTTTCTTT.

This sequence joins TRBV11-2 and TRBJ2-2; D is ambiguous. The CDR3 contains 12 residues. V was clipped by 8 bases and J by 7 bases, with 11 bases between them. The germline V gene encodes CDR1 SGHAT and CDR2 FQNNGV. The CDR3 DNA follows: TGTGCCAGCGCCTGGAGTGGCGGGGAGCTGTTTTTT. This sequence encodes CASAWSGGELFF.

The chain has TRBV27 and TRBJ2-2; D gene uncertain. Germline V lookup: CDR1 MNHEY, CDR2 SMNVEV (reference sequence). With 3 bases removed from V and 6 bases from J, the gap between germline ends came to 5 bases. This CDR3 is 12 amino acids long. The CDR3 DNA reads as TGTGCCAGCAGTTTCCTGGCCGGGGAGCTGTTTTTT. Protein sequence: CASSFLAGELFF.

The chain couples TRBV3-1 (or the pseudogene TRBV3-2) to TRBJ2-7, with 8 bases identical to TRBD2. CDR1 is LGHDT and CDR2 is YNNKEL in the germline V gene (reference sequence). This CDR3 is built from 14 residues. V trimming: 1 base; J trimming: 7 bases; junction bases outside the gene matches: 6. The CDR3 bases are TGTGCCAGCAGCCAAGTCGGGACTAGAGGGGAGCAGTACTTC. It is translated as CASSQVGTRGEQYF.

The rearrangement links TRBV27 to TRBJ2-1; D may correspond to TRBD1 or TRBD2 (5 bases each). The CDR3 sequence is 16 residues long. Germline V lookup: CDR1 MNHEY, CDR2 SMNVEV (reference sequence). V lost 5 bases, J lost 8 bases, and 22 bases lay in between. CDR3 sequence (DNA): TGTGCCAGCAGTCGCGACGGGACCCCAGCAGGCGATGAGCAGTTCTTC. This encodes CASSRDGTPAGDEQFF.

The rearrangement joins TRBV25-1 to TRBJ2-1, with TRBD2 identical over 9 bases. Looked up from germline, CDR1 is MGHDK and CDR2 is SYGVNS. This CDR3 has 16 amino acids. J lost 5 bases, V lost 1 base, and 6 bases had no gene match. The CDR3, as DNA: TGTGCCAGCAGTGAATCTGGCGGGGGGGCCAACAATGAGCAGTTCTTC. This gives the protein CASSESGGGANNEQFF.

This chain uses TRBV9 with TRBJ1-5; 8 positions agree with TRBD1. This CDR3 has 15 amino acids. Trimming cost V 0 bases and J 4 bases; bases outside gene matches: 3. Germline CDR1 and CDR2: SGDLS and YYNGEE. CDR3 in amino acids: CASSVGTGTNQPQHF. Here the CDR3 DNA reads TGTGCCAGCAGCGTAGGGACAGGGACGAATCAGCCCCAGCATTTT.

The chain employs TRBV4-1 and TRBJ1-5; 8 bases map to TRBD1. V was clipped by 0 bases and J by 6 bases; unmatched bases: 7. This CDR3 region has 16 residues. Looked up from germline, CDR1 is MGHRA and CDR2 is YSYEKL. CDR3 sequence reads: CASSQETGVSIQPQHF. The CDR3 DNA reads TGCGCCAGCAGCCAAGAGACAGGGGTATCGATTCAGCCCCAGCATTTT.

The rearrangement uses TRBV19 and TRBJ2-7, with 9 nucleotides matching TRBD1. The V segment lost 1 base and the J segment 0 bases; nucleotides outside the gene matches: 4. There are 16 residues in the CDR3. Germline lookup yields CDR1 LNHDA and CDR2 SQIVND (reference sequence). CDR3 sequence: CASSIGGTGTSYEQYF. In DNA form, the CDR3 reads TGTGCCAGTAGTATAGGGGGGACAGGGACCTCCTACGAGCAGTACTTC.

With respect to this clone: Additional DNA sequences in this sample encode the identical CDR3. This chain uses TRBV19 with TRBJ2-1; D might be TRBD1 or TRBD2, each matching 5 bases. V shed 3 bases and J shed 5 bases, with 8 bases lying between them. CDR1 LNHDA and CDR2 SQIVND come from the germline V gene (reference sequence). This CDR3 has 13 residues. The CDR3 sequence: CASSIGTNNEQFF. The CDR3 DNA reads as TGTGCCAGTAGTATCGGGACCAACAATGAGCAGTTCTTC.

This sequence joins TRBV7-6 and TRBJ2-2; D ambiguous. Germline CDR1 and CDR2: SGHVS and FNYEAQ. The CDR3 loop spans 12 amino acids. The V end lost 1 base, the J end lost 6 bases, and 3 bases lay between the germline ends. In nucleotides, the CDR3 is TGTGCCAGCAGCTTAGGGGCCGGGGAGCTGTTTTTT. Protein: CASSLGAGELFF.

The rearrangement links TRBV6-5 to TRBJ1-2, with 8 positions matching TRBD1. CDR3 length equals 15 residues. Germline V gives CDR1 MNHEY, CDR2 SVGAGI. V trimming: 2 bases; J trimming: 10 bases; junction bases outside the gene matches: 12. This chain's CDR3 is CASSYPAGGEGFYTF. The CDR3 nucleotides read TGTGCCAGCAGTTACCCCGCAGGGGGCGAGGGTTTCTACACCTTC.

This chain uses TRBV7-3 with TRBJ2-5, with D tentatively TRBD1 (5 bases). The CDR3 spans 13 residues. Germline CDR1 reads SGHTA; CDR2 reads FQGTGA. The V end was cut by 11 bases, the J end by 4 bases, with 17 bases between. CDR3: CASGARAGETQYF. For the CDR3, the DNA is TGTGCCTCTGGGGCCAGGGCTGGAGAGACCCAGTACTTC.

This clone appeared a single time. This chain uses TRBV14 with TRBJ1-4; 7 bases align to TRBD1. After removal of 4 bases from V and 7 bases from J, the junction contained 6 bases not matched to a gene. Germline CDR1 reads SGHDN; CDR2 reads FVKESK. The CDR3 sequence is 14 residues long. CDR3: CASSPAGGFEKLFF. The DNA of the CDR3 is TGTGCCAGCAGCCCGGCAGGGGGTTTTGAAAAACTGTTTTTT.

The gene calls are TRBV6-6 and TRBJ2-3; a possible D gene is TRBD2 (5 bases). V was cut by 5 bases and J by 5 bases, with 11 bases left in between. CDR3 length: 13 residues. Germline V CDR1 and CDR2: MNHNY, SVGAGI (reference sequence). The CDR3 loop reads CASSVGLIDTQYF. In nucleotides, the CDR3 is TGTGCCAGCAGTGTTGGACTGATAGATACGCAGTATTTT.

The chain has TRBV7-3 and TRBJ2-1; D is perhaps TRBD1 (5 bases). Germline CDR1 and CDR2: SGHTA and FQGTGA. The ends were cut back, 1 base at V and 4 bases at J, with 14 bases in the middle. The CDR3 totals 16 residues. The CDR3 loop is CASSLRGWGGYNEQFF. The CDR3 nucleotides read TGTGCCAGCAGCTTAAGGGGCTGGGGCGGATACAATGAGCAGTTCTTC.

The rearrangement joins TRBV27 to TRBJ2-2; unclear D gene. CDR3 length: 16 residues. Germline V lookup: CDR1 MNHEY, CDR2 SMNVEV (reference sequence). V shed 8 bases and J shed 4 bases, with 20 bases lying between them. CDR3 residues: CASQGMGYITTGELFF. In DNA form, the CDR3 reads TGTGCCAGCCAAGGGATGGGATACATTACCACCGGGGAGCTGTTTTTT.